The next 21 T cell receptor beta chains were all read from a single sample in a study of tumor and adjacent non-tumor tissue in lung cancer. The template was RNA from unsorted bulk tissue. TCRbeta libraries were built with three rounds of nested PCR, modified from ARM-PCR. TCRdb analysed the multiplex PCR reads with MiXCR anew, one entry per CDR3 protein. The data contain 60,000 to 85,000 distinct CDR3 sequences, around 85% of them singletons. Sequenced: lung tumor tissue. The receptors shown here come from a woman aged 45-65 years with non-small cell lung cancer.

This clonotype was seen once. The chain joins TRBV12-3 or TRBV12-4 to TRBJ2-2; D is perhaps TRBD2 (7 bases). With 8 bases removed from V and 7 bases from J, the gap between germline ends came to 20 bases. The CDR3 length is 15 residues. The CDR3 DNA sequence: TGTGCCAGCCGGGCGGGAGTGTCGGACAGCGGGGAGCTGTTTTTT. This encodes CASRAGVSDSGELFF.

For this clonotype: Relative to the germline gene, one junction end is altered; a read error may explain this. In DNA, the CDR3 is TGCACTGCTAACAGGGGTACGAACACTGAAGCCTTCTTT. The encoded protein is CTANRGTNTEAFF. J is TRBJ1-1 and V is TRBV20-1; TRBD1 matches at 7 bases. The CDR3 has 13 residues. CDR1 and CDR2 from the germline V gene are DFQATT and SNEGSKA (reference sequence).

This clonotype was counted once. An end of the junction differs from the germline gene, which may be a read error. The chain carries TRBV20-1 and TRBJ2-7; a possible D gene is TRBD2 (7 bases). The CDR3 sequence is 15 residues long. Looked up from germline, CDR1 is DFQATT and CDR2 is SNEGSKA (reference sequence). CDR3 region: CSARAPGGRVYEQNF. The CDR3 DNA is TGCAGTGCTAGAGCACCGGGGGGCAGGGTTTATGAGCAGAACTTT.

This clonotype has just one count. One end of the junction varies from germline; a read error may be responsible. The CDR3 loop reads CAISDPSGGANVLTF. DNA for the CDR3: TGTGCTATCAGTGACCCTTCCGGGGGGGCCAACGTCCTGACTTTC. The chain links TRBV10-3 to TRBJ2-6; no clear D gene. This CDR3 spans 15 amino acids. Germline CDR1 is ENHRY and CDR2 is SYGVKD.

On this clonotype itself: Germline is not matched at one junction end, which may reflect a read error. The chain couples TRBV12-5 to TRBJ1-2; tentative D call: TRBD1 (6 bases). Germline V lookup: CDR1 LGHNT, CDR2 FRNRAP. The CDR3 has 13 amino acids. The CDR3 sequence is CASGRGGGYGYIF. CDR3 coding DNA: TGTGCAAGTGGTCGGGGCGGGGGCTATGGCTACATCTTC.

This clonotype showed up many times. The DNA of the CDR3 is TGTGCCAGCAGCCCGAGGACTAGCAGAGAGTTGGATACGCAGTATTTT. Translating gives CASSPRTSRELDTQYF. The chain couples TRBV5-4 to TRBJ2-3; the match to TRBD2 covers 8 bases. In germline, CDR1 is SGHNT, CDR2 YYREEE (reference sequence). V was pared by 4 bases and J by 6 bases, with 13 bases of the junction left unmatched. This CDR3 spans 16 amino acids.

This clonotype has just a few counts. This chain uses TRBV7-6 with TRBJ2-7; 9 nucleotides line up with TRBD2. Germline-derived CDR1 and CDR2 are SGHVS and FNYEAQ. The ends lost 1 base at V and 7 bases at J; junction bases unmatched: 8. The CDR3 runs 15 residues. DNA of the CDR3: TGTGCCAGCAGCTTAGAGGTAGCGGGAGTGGGGGAGCAGTACTTC. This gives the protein CASSLEVAGVGEQYF. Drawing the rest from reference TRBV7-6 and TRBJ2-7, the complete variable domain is GAGVSQSPRYKVTKRGQDVALRCDPISGHVSLYWYRQALGQGPEFLTYFNYEAQQDKSGLPNDRFSAERPEGSISTLTIQRTEQRDSAMYRCASSLEVAGVGEQYFGPGTRLTVT.

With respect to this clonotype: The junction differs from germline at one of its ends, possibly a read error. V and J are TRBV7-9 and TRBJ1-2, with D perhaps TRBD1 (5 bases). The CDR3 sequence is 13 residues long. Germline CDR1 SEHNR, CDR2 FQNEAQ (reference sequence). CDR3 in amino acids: CVSSLAAGRGYTF. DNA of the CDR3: TGTGTCAGCAGCTTAGCCGCAGGGAGGGGCTACACCTTC.

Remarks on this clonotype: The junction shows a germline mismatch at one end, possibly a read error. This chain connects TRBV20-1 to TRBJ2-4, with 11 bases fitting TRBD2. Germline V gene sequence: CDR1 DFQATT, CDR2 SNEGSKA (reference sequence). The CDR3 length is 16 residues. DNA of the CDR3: TGCAGTGTTAGAGATCGACTAGCGGGAAGCAAAAACATTAAGTACTTC. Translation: CSVRDRLAGSKNIKYF.

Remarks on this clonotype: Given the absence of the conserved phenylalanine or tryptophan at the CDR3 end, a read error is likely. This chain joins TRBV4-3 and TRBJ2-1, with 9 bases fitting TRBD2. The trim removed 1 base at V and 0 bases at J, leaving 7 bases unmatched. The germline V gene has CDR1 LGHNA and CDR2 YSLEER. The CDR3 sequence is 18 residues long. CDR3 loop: CASSQVAASGISYNEQFV. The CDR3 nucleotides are TGCGCCAGCAGCCAAGTTGCGGCTAGCGGGATCTCCTACAATGAGCAGTTCGTC.

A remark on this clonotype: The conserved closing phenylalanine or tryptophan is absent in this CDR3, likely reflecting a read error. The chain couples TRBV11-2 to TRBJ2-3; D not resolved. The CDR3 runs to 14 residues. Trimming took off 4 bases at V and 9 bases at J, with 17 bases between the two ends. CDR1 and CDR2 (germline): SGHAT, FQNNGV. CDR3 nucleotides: TGTGCCAGCAGCTCAAGATTCCCAATGGGGACGCAGTATTCT. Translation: CASSSRFPMGTQYS.

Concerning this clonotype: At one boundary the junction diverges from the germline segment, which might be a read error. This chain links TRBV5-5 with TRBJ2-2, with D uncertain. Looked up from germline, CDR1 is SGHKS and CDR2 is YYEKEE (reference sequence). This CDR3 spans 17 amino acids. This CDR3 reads CATSTDLYGRAPGELFF. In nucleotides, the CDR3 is TGTGCCACCAGCACGGATTTATACGGTAGGGCCCCCGGGGAGCTGTTTTTT.

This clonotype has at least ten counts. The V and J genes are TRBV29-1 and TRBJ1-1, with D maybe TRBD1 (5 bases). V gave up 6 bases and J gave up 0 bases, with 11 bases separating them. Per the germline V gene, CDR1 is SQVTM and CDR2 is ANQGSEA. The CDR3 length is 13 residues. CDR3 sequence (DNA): TGCAGCGTAGCAGGGAAAATGAACACTGAAGCTTTCTTT. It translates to CSVAGKMNTEAFF.

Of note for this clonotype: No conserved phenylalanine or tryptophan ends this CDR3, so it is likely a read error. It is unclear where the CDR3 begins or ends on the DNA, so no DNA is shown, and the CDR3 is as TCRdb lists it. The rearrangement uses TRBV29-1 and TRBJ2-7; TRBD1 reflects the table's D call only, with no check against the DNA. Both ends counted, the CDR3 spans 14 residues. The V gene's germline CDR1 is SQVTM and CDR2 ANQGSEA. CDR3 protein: CSVQGRGDSYEHYL.

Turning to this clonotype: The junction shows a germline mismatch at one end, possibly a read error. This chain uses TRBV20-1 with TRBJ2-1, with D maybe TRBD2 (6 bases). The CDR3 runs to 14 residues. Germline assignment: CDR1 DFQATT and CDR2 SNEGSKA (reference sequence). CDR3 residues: CSAFRDSIGNGQFF. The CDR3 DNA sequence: TGCAGTGCTTTCAGGGACTCGATTGGAAATGGGCAGTTCTTC.

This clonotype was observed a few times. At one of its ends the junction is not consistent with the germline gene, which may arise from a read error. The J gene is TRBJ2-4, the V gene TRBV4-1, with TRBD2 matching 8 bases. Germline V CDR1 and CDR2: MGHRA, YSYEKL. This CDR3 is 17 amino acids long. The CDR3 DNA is TGTGCCAGCAACCCCGGCGGGGGGAGTGGCGGCAAAAACATTCAATACTTC. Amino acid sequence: CASNPGGGSGGKNIQYF.

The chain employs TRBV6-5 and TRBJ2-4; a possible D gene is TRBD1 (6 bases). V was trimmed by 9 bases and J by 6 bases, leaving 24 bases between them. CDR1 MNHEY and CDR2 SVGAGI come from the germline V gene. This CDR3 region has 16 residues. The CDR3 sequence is CASSAAHSQGRNIQYF. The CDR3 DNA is TGTGCCAGTAGTGCCGCTCATTCACAGGGAAGAAACATTCAGTACTTC.

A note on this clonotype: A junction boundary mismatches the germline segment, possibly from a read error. The CDR3 region is CNASGGSTHNEQFF. The CDR3 bases are TGCAATGCTAGCGGCGGGAGTACGCACAATGAGCAGTTCTTC. The chain recombines TRBV20-1 with TRBJ2-1; 7 nucleotides match TRBD2. The CDR3 covers 14 residues. Looked up from germline, CDR1 is DFQATT and CDR2 is SNEGSKA (reference sequence).

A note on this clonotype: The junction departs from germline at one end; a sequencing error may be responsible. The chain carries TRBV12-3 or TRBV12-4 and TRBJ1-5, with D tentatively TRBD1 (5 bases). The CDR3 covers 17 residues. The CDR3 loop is CVSSFRGLGYSNQPQHF. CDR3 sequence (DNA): TGTGTCAGCAGTTTCCGGGGACTAGGATATAGCAATCAGCCCCAGCATTTT.

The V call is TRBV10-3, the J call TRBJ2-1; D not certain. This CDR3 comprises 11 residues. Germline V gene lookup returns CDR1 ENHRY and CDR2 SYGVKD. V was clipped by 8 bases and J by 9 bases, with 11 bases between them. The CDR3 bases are TGTGCCATCCAGGCGGAAGCTGAGCAGTTCTTC. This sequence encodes CAIQAEAEQFF.

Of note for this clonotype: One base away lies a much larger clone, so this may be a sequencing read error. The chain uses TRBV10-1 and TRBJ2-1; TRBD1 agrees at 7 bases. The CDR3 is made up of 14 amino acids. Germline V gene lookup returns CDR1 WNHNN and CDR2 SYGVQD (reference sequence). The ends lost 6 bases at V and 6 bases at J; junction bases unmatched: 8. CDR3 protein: CASSRDSGSNEQFF. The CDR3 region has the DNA TGCGCCAGCAGCCGGGACAGTGGAAGCAATGAGCAGTTCTTC.